The sequence of this TCR beta chain was determined in a study of T cells in tuberculosis. The study, taken as a whole, reports: Active tuberculosis alpha repertoires lay closer to GMM-specific TCRs than controls'. Shorter CDR3-alpha in active tuberculosis partly drove smaller distances.

This clone was seen only once. As yet, its antigen is unknown. TCRdb's table, derived via immunoSEQ multiplex PCR, lists solely in-frame clones and lacks some. The top ten hold less than 2% of the sample, which has about 43,000 clones, roughly 94% seen once. V lost 5 bases and J lost 0, with 7 bases in between. This CDR3 comprises 14 residues. Germline V CDR1 and CDR2: SNHLY, FYNNEI. The TCR sequence derives from a donor between 5 and 29 years old with latent tuberculosis or without tuberculosis infection. Some clones in this sample may be carry-over from other donors' samples. Sequencing used PBMCs. The V gene is TRBV2, the J gene TRBJ1-4; D remains ambiguous. Here the CDR3 reads CASSRLATNEKLFF. The CDR3 nucleotides read TGTGCCAGCAGTCGACTGGCAACTAATGAAAAACTGTTTTTT.